This T cell receptor beta chain was identified in a study of T cell responses to AZD1222 COVID-19 vaccine. Sequencing was performed with immunoSEQ multiplex PCR; in TCRdb, only in-frame clones are kept and a portion is missing. The table lists 74,000 or so clones, approximately 81% of them singletons, with 21% in the top ten. The ends were cut back, 0 bases at V and 2 bases at J, with 11 bases in the middle. The CDR3 extends over 15 amino acids. CDR1 MNHEY and CDR2 SVGAGI come from the germline V gene. The V call is TRBV6-5, the J call TRBJ2-7, with D unclear. The origin of this receptor is an adult in good health. Source: peripheral blood, taken on day 0 of AZD1222 vaccination. The CDR3 spells CASSYSGSPTYEQYF. The DNA of the CDR3 is TGTGCCAGCAGTTACTCTGGAAGTCCAACCTACGAGCAGTACTTC.